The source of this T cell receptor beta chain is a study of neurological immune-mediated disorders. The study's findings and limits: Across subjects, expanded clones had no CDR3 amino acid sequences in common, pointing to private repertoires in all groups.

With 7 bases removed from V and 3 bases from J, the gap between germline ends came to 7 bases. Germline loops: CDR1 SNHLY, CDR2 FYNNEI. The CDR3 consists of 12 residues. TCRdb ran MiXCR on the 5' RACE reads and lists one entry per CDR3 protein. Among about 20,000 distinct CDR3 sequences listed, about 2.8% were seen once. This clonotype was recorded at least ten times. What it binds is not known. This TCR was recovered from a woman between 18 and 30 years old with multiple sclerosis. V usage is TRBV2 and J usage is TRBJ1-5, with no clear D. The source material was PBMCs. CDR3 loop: CASTGSNQPQHF. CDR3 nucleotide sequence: TGTGCCAGCACTGGATCCAATCAGCCCCAGCATTTT.